This TCR beta chain was sequenced for a study of blood T cell repertoires in COVID-19. V dropped 1 base and J dropped 1; count of bases not matched to a gene: 9. This CDR3 has 18 amino acids. Germline CDR1 and CDR2: SGHNT and YYREEE (reference sequence). Profiling relied on immunoSEQ multiplex PCR, and the TCRdb table lists in-frame clones only, not all of them. The sample records approximately 170,000 clones, around 80% being singletons. This sequence originates from a man between 60 and 75 years old with active or convalescent COVID-19. The chain carries TRBV5-4 and TRBJ2-1; 9 bases map to TRBD1. What was sequenced was peripheral blood. The DNA of the CDR3 is TGTGCCAGCAGCTTGCCACTATCTGGACAGGGGTCCTACAATGAGCAGTTCTTC. It translates to CASSLPLSGQGSYNEQFF.